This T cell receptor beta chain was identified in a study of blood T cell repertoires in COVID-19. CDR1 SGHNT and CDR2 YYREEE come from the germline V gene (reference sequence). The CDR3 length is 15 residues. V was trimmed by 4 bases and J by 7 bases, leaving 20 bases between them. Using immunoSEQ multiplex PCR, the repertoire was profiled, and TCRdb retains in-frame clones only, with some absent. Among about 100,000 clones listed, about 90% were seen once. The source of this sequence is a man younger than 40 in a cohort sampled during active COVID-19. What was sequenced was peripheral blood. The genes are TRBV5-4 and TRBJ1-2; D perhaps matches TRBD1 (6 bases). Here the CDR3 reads CASSPKTQGYSGYTF. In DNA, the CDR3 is TGTGCCAGCAGCCCGAAGACACAGGGTTATTCTGGCTACACCTTC.